The rows below give T cell receptor beta chains drawn from one sample of a study of regulatory T cells. Some clones are missing from TCRdb's copy, which holds only in-frame ones; the method was immunoSEQ multiplex PCR. The sample consists of tens of thousands of clones, approximately 93% of them appearing once. Material for sequencing was CD8+ T cells sorted from blood. The receptor source for this set is a child aged 2 to 10 with CD3G deficiency. The CDR3 runs from the conserved cysteine through the conserved F or W. The D gene is left open where the match is weak. Size is stated for part of the rows, as once, few or many counts, or as a class when the clone is expanded.

j_call | clone_size | d_call | v_call | cdr3_nt | cdr3_aa
TRBJ2-3 | . | . | TRBV18 | TGTGCCAGCTCAACGGAAGCGGCGACAGATTTGTCGCAGTATTTT | CASSTEAATDLSQYF
TRBJ2-7 | . | . | TRBV10-3 | TGTGCCATCAGTGATGGGCAGGGCTACGAGCAGTACTTC | CAISDGQGYEQYF
TRBJ1-1 | . | . | TRBV7-9 | TGTGCCAGCAGCTTAGCTCTCGGGGCCAACACTGAAGCTTTCTTT | CASSLALGANTEAFF
TRBJ1-1 | . | . | TRBV4-1 | TGCGCCAGCAGCCCGGATCGGGACACTGAAGCTTTCTTT | CASSPDRDTEAFF
TRBJ2-7 | . | . | TRBV5-6 | TGTGCCAGCAGCTTGAGTAGGTACAACGAGCAGTACTTC | CASSLSRYNEQYF
TRBJ2-7 | . | . | TRBV28 | TGTGCCAGCAGTTCGACGGGACTCCGCTACGAGCAGTACTTC | CASSSTGLRYEQYF
TRBJ2-1 | . | . | TRBV13 | TGTGCCAGCAGCCAGAGAGGGGGAGAGCAGTTCTTC | CASSQRGGEQFF
TRBJ2-3 | . | . | TRBV28 | TGTGCCAGCAGTTCAGCGGGTGGCAAAACGCAGTATTTT | CASSSAGGKTQYF
TRBJ2-7 | . | . | TRBV28 | TGTGCCAGCAGTTTGCCCGCAGCCGGGGGCTACGAGCAGTACTTC | CASSLPAAGGYEQYF
TRBJ1-6 | . | . | TRBV7-9 | TGTGCCAGCAGCTTAGGGCGGTCACCCCTCCACTTT | CASSLGRSPLHF
TRBJ1-1 | . | TRBD1 | TRBV6-1 | TGTGCCAGCGGTGACCGGGACAGGGTTAACACTGAAGCTTTCTTT | CASGDRDRVNTEAFF
TRBJ1-2 | . | . | TRBV28 | TGTGCCAGCAGTTTAAGTGGAGGAGAGGGACGGAGCTATGGCTACACCTTC | CASSLSGGEGRSYGYTF
TRBJ2-1 | few | TRBD2 | TRBV5-1 | TGCGCCAGCAGCGTTCAAGGACTAGCGAGGGATGAGCAGTTCTTC | CASSVQGLARDEQFF
TRBJ2-7 | . | . | TRBV28 | TGTGCCAGCAGTCTTTCCGTCCGGGACGAGCAGTACTTC | CASSLSVRDEQYF
TRBJ1-5 | . | TRBD1 | TRBV6-1 | TGTGCCAGCAGTGACCCGACAGGGACTCAGCCCCAGCATTTT | CASSDPTGTQPQHF
TRBJ2-7 | once | . | TRBV10-2 | TGCGCCAGCAGCCAAGGGGGCGAGCAGTACTTC | CASSQGGEQYF
TRBJ2-1 | . | . | TRBV9 | TGTGCCAGCAGCAAGTCCGGGGGCAATGAGCAGTTCTTC | CASSKSGGNEQFF
TRBJ2-7 | . | . | TRBV11-2 | TGTGCCAGCAGCTTAGAATGGGGTTACGAGCAGTACTTC | CASSLEWGYEQYF
TRBJ1-3 | . | . | TRBV19 | TGTGCCAGTAGCCCCTCGGCGTTGTCGGTCGGACGAAACACCATATATTTT | CASSPSALSVGRNTIYF
TRBJ2-7 | . | . | TRBV6-1 | TGTGCCAGCAGCGAGGGGTCCCACGAGCAGTACTTC | CASSEGSHEQYF
TRBJ2-5 | . | . | TRBV28 | TGTGCCAGCAGTCCCGCGGCCGGGCTCGTGCAGTACTTC | CASSPAAGLVQYF
TRBJ2-1 | . | TRBD2 | TRBV19 | TGTGCCAGTAGTATTAGACTAGCGGGAAGTACTGAGCAGTTCTTC | CASSIRLAGSTEQFF
TRBJ2-7 | . | TRBD1 | TRBV28 | TGTGCCAGCAGTTTAGCCCCCGGGACAGGGGGTTACGAGCAGTACTTC | CASSLAPGTGGYEQYF
TRBJ2-2 | . | . | TRBV5-1 | TGCGCCAGCAGCTTAGGGCCAAGTGGAACCGGGGAGCTGTTTTTT | CASSLGPSGTGELFF
TRBJ1-2 | . | . | TRBV28 | TGTGCCAGCAGCCGGGACGGCGAGTCCTATGGCTACACCTTC | CASSRDGESYGYTF
TRBJ1-4 | . | . | TRBV28 | TGTGCCAGCAGTCCAAACCCGCCGGGGGGGGGCAAGATAAAACTGTTTTTT | CASSPNPPGGGKIKLFF
TRBJ2-7 | . | . | TRBV28 | TGTGCCAGCAGTTTAGGGTACGAGCAGTACTTC | CASSLGYEQYF
TRBJ1-5 | . | . | TRBV28 | TGTGCGGGATCAGGGGCAGGCTTCGATCAGCCCCAGCATTTT | CAGSGAGFDQPQHF
TRBJ1-1 | . | . | TRBV10-3 | TGTGCCTCTTCCCCGGATATGAACACTGAAGCTTTCTTT | CASSPDMNTEAFF
TRBJ2-3 | . | . | TRBV7-6 | TGTGCCAGCAGCTTAGGACTAGAAGCAGATACGCAGTATTTT | CASSLGLEADTQYF
TRBJ1-1 | . | . | TRBV28 | TGTGCCAGCAGTCTAAATATGAACACTGAAGCTTTCTTT | CASSLNMNTEAFF
TRBJ2-1 | . | . | TRBV7-9 | TGTGCCAGCAGCTTAGGCGGGGCACGGAGGTTCTTC | CASSLGGARRFF
TRBJ2-7 | . | . | TRBV28 | TGTGCCAGCAGCGTACGGGGCCCCTACGAGCAGTACTTC | CASSVRGPYEQYF
TRBJ2-7 | . | . | TRBV28 | TGTGCCACGACAGGTCCGACCTACGAGCAGTACTTC | CATTGPTYEQYF
TRBJ2-7 | . | . | TRBV5-1 | TGCGCCAGCAGCTTGGGGTCAGGGGGAGGGTACGAGCAGTACTTC | CASSLGSGGGYEQYF
TRBJ2-1 | . | . | TRBV11-2 | TGTGCCAGCAGCTCGTGGACACGCCGAGCGAATGAGCAGTTCTTC | CASSSWTRRANEQFF
TRBJ1-1 | . | . | TRBV5-1 | TGCGCCAGCAGCTTGTACGGGGCAGGGACTGAAGCTTTCTTT | CASSLYGAGTEAFF
TRBJ1-1 | . | . | TRBV28 | TGTGCCAGCAGTTTAGTGGTGAACACTGAAGCTTTCTTT | CASSLVVNTEAFF
TRBJ2-7 | . | . | TRBV13 | TGTGCCAGCAGCTTCTTTGACTCCTACGAGCAGTACTTC | CASSFFDSYEQYF
TRBJ2-2 | . | . | TRBV28 | TGTGCCAGCCGACTGATGGCCCCCACCGGGGAGCTGTTTTTT | CASRLMAPTGELFF
TRBJ2-1 | . | . | TRBV5-1 | TGCGCCAGCAGCTTGGAAGGCGGCGGCAATGAGCAGTTCTTC | CASSLEGGGNEQFF
TRBJ2-7 | . | . | TRBV11-2 | TGTGCCAGCAGTACTAACCCATCCTACGAGCAGTACTTC | CASSTNPSYEQYF
TRBJ2-1 | . | . | TRBV28 | TGTGCCAGCAGTCTACCGAGAGAGTGGGGCCAGGGTTTAGGCTCCAATGAGCAGTTCTTC | CASSLPREWGQGLGSNEQFF
TRBJ2-7 | . | TRBD2 | TRBV10-3 | TGTGCCATCAGTGAGTCAGGGGAGGGGTACGAGCAGTACTTC | CAISESGEGYEQYF
TRBJ2-2 | once | TRBD1 | TRBV19 | TGTGCCAGTAGCTGGACAGGAGACACCGGGGAGCTGTTTTTT | CASSWTGDTGELFF
TRBJ2-3 | . | TRBD2 | TRBV7-9 | TGTGCCAGCAGCCGGACTAGCGGGAGTACAGATACGCAGTATTTT | CASSRTSGSTDTQYF
TRBJ2-2 | . | . | TRBV19 | TGTGCCAGTAGTCATAGCGGCGGGGAGCTGTTTTTT | CASSHSGGELFF
TRBJ2-7 | . | TRBD1 | TRBV7-8 | TGTGCCAGCAGCTTAGCGACAGGGGGCGTCGAGCAGTACTTC | CASSLATGGVEQYF
TRBJ2-1 | . | TRBD2 | TRBV7-9 | TGTGCCAGCAGCTCATATAAGAACGGACTAGCAGATGAGCAGTTCTTC | CASSSYKNGLADEQFF
TRBJ2-7 | . | . | TRBV6-1 | TGTGCCAGCAGTGAAGTAGGGGTCGTTACAACCTACGAGCAGTACTTC | CASSEVGVVTTYEQYF
TRBJ2-6 | . | . | TRBV6-1 | TGTGCCAGCAGTGTGGGTACTAGGTTTTCTGGGGCCAACGTCCTGACTTTC | CASSVGTRFSGANVLTF
TRBJ1-4 | . | . | TRBV6-1 | TGTGCCAGCAGTGAAGGAAGCATGGGGAATGAAAAACTGTTTTTT | CASSEGSMGNEKLFF
TRBJ1-1 | . | . | TRBV7-9 | TGTGCCAGCAGCCCCACAGGGAAGACTGAAGCTTTCTTT | CASSPTGKTEAFF
TRBJ2-7 | . | . | TRBV6-1 | TGTGCCAGCAGTGAACTTGATTCCTCTACCTACGAGCAGTACTTC | CASSELDSSTYEQYF
TRBJ2-7 | . | . | TRBV14 | TGTGCCAGCAGCCAAGGAGGGGAGCAGTACTTC | CASSQGGEQYF
TRBJ2-3 | . | . | TRBV6-1 | TGTGCCACCACCGCTTTGGGACCCCAAGATACGCAGTATTTT | CATTALGPQDTQYF
TRBJ2-3 | . | . | TRBV19 | TGTGCCAGTAGTATAGTGGCTAGCGGCACAGATACGCAGTATTTT | CASSIVASGTDTQYF
TRBJ2-4 | . | TRBD2 | TRBV28 | TGTGCCAGCAGCCTTGGGACTAGCGGGAGTAGGGAAAACATTCAGTACTTC | CASSLGTSGSRENIQYF
TRBJ2-7 | . | . | TRBV28 | TGTGCCAGCAGTCCAGGGGGGGGCGGTGACGAGCAGTACTTC | CASSPGGGGDEQYF